Sequencing of this TCR beta chain was carried out in a study of control samples from healthy donors and cancer patients. As for this clone: Mismatch with germline at one junction end may stem from a read error.

Assay used: immunoSEQ multiplex PCR; TCRdb lists only in-frame clones, some missing. The table lists 120,000 to 150,000 clones, roughly 92% of them singletons. The CDR3 covers 16 residues. Germline values: CDR1 SSHAT, CDR2 FNYEAQ (reference sequence). V gene TRBV7-7 combines with J gene TRBJ2-5, with 10 nucleotides matching TRBD1. The sequencing sample was made of blood. This TCR derives from a man aged 25-45 years in good health. CDR3 region: CASSSSRTGGQETQYF. The CDR3, as DNA: TGTGCTAGCAGCTCATCCCGGACAGGGGGCCAAGAGACCCAGTACTTC.